This T cell receptor (beta chain) is drawn from a study of CD8+ T cells in alopecia areata (dated by TCRdb to 2016 to 2019). Turning to the overall study: The study used high-throughput TCRbeta sequencing to examine T cell clonal expansion in alopecia areata, in both the C3H/HeJ mouse model and human patients. TCRbeta CDR3 regions were amplified by immunoSEQ multiplex PCR with 35 Vbeta forward and 13 Jbeta reverse primers. RNA was extracted with the PAXgene miRNA kit for fixed scalp, the miRNeasy kit for PBMCs, and the RNeasy kit for mouse skin. Clonality in the scalp was compared among normal scalp (n=4), patchy alopecia areata scalp (n=8), and alopecia totalis/universalis scalp (n=8). Human TCRbeta sequencing covered scalp tissue and sorted CD4+ and CD8+ peripheral blood T cells from patchy and totalis/universalis alopecia areata patients and healthy controls. Overall results and qualifications from the work: Compared with normal scalp, lesional scalp, particularly in alopecia totalis/universalis, had higher clonality and more expanded CD8+ clones, which suggests antigenic drive. Compared with mice, TCR sequences shared between patients were less clear, possibly partly because of HLA diversity across the patient population. Scalp TCR repertoire analysis is complicated because resident alphabeta T cells in normal human skin are also sequenced, whereas mouse skin is dominated by gammadelta T cells.

Receptors were amplified or captured by the immunoSEQ multiplex PCR assay. For TCR sequencing, RNA was extracted from every sample and reverse transcribed into cDNA to serve as template. SuperScript III was used for first-strand cDNA synthesis, primed with a 2:1 mix of oligo-dT and random hexamers. A synthetic immune receptor repertoire was used to gauge amplification bias, and whatever bias remained was removed computationally. Under the source paper's analysis protocol: Raw reads were preprocessed to remove errors, and CDR3 was defined according to IMGT conventions as the region from the conserved cysteine to phenylalanine. Clonality was computed as 1 minus the Shannon entropy, with the entropy normalized by log2 of the number of productive unique TCRs. CD4 or CD8 identity of scalp clones was inferred by cross-referencing scalp TCRbeta sequences with sorted blood CD4 and CD8 repertoires. The clones in this table, taken by TCRdb from immuneACCESS, are in-frame only. Not every clone is retained; where verified, under half of the shortfall comes from an unresolved V gene, and the cause of the rest is unknown. The D gene and trimming were derived from the DNA, and the V and J assignments and clone size from that table. This sample is represented by roughly 100,000 clones; roughly 50% of them were singletons. The ten most abundant clones make up around 10% of the sample.

In regard to this clone: The target of this receptor is not known. Per-base quality was not reported, and no clone a single base away is much larger than it.

PBMCs were isolated by density centrifugation and stained for CD3, CD4 and CD8, and CD4+ and CD8+ T cells were sorted on a FACSAria. Scalp biopsies and blood samples were provided by unaffected controls. Input material: CD4+ T cells sorted from blood. This TCR was recovered from a human donor in good health.

DNA sequence: TGTGCCAGCAGTCCCAGGGACAGTGGGAATTCACCCCTCCACTTT. It translates to CASSPRDSGNSPLHF. This sequence uses TRBV27 and TRBJ1-6, and 7 junction bases match TRBD1. The germline V gene (reference sequence) specifies MNHEY as CDR1 and SMNVEV as CDR2. Germline trimming: 5 bases from V, 7 bases from J; junction bases outside gene matches: 8. Reading from cysteine to phenylalanine, the CDR3 counts 15 amino acids. Only CDR3 DNA is held: 45 bases, read in frame from base 1.